This T cell receptor beta chain was found in a study of T-cell reconstitution after alpha-beta-depleted transplantation in children. The TCRbeta library was prepared with unique molecular identifiers. TCRdb processed the PCR reads anew with MiXCR; each CDR3 protein has one entry. This table holds approximately 290,000 distinct CDR3 sequences, more than 9% found once. This clonotype occurred many times. Its antigen remains unidentified. V was cut by 5 bases and J by 3 bases, with 16 bases left in between. The CDR3 is made up of 15 amino acids. Germline loops: CDR1 SEHNR, CDR2 FQNEAQ (reference sequence). Notes on the study in general: Recipient T cells and thymic progenitors that survived gave rise to the high TCRbeta diversity observed at day 60 in some patients. The origin of alpha-beta T cells about two months after transplant was reportedly several hundred expanded graft clones. T-cell counts and diversity at one year post-transplant came mainly from newly produced T cells.

This receptor was obtained from a male patient between 2 and 15 years old who had a stem cell transplant for chronic granulomatous disease, so the T cells may come from the graft donor. Here the sequenced sample was peripheral blood, taken 180 days after TCRalphabeta/CD19-depleted stem cell transplant. V usage is TRBV7-9 and J usage is TRBJ1-2; no firm D call. The CDR3 reads CASSTKKGNYYGYTF. The CDR3 bases are TGTGCCAGCAGCACAAAAAAGGGCAACTACTATGGCTACACCTTC.